What follows are 31 T cell receptor beta chains derived from one specimen sequenced in a study of blood T cell repertoires in COVID-19. Using immunoSEQ multiplex PCR, the repertoire was profiled, and TCRdb retains in-frame clones only, with some absent. The table shows roughly 98,000 clones, with around 82% occurring only once. Sequencing was done on a sample of peripheral blood. These receptors came from a man between 65 and 85 years old with active or convalescent COVID-19.

The chain links TRBV3-1 (or the pseudogene TRBV3-2) to TRBJ2-7; tentatively, D is TRBD1 (5 bases). Looked up from germline, CDR1 is LGHDT and CDR2 is YNNKEL (reference sequence). With 3 bases removed from V and 9 bases from J, the gap between germline ends came to 12 bases. CDR3 size: 12 residues. The CDR3 reads CASSQVTGRQYF. The CDR3 bases are TGTGCCAGCAGCCAGGTTACAGGTAGGCAGTACTTC.

The V gene is TRBV7-2, the J gene TRBJ2-3; 15 bases are shared with TRBD2. CDR1 and CDR2 from the germline V gene are SGHTA and FQGNSA. The CDR3 spans 19 residues. The V gene end was trimmed by 7 bases and the J gene end by 0 bases; junction bases not matched to a gene: 11. The CDR3 region has the DNA TGTGCCAGCACCCTTAGAGTCGGGACTAGCGGGGGGAGCACAGATACGCAGTATTTT. It encodes CASTLRVGTSGGSTDTQYF.

The chain uses TRBV12-5 and TRBJ2-3, with 16 bases aligning to TRBD2. This CDR3 has 16 residues. Germline trimming cut 4 bases from V and 4 bases from J; bases unmatched to any gene: 2. Germline assignment: CDR1 LGHNT and CDR2 FRNRAP. Here the CDR3 DNA reads TGTGCTAGTGGTTGGGGACTAGCGGGGGGGTCAGATACGCAGTATTTT. Its translation: CASGWGLAGGSDTQYF.

The genes are TRBV20-1 and TRBJ1-2; TRBD1 agrees at 7 bases. The CDR3 totals 11 residues. Germline loops: CDR1 DFQATT, CDR2 SNEGSKA (reference sequence). V trimming: 8 bases; J trimming: 4 bases; junction bases outside the gene matches: 4. CDR3: CSTDRAYGYTF. As DNA, the CDR3 is TGCAGTACAGACAGGGCCTATGGCTACACCTTC.

The V and J genes are TRBV7-3 and TRBJ1-5, with no clear D. The CDR3 has 10 residues. Looked up from germline, CDR1 is SGHTA and CDR2 is FQGTGA. Trimming removed 7 bases at V and 11 bases at J, with 9 bases between. The CDR3, as DNA: TGTGCCAGCACTCCTCCTGCCCAGCATTTT. Amino acids: CASTPPAQHF.

The CDR3 nucleotides read TGTGCCAGCAGTGCGGGACAGGGCAATCAGCCCCAGCATTTT. Translating it yields CASSAGQGNQPQHF. This chain links TRBV2 with TRBJ1-5, with 8 bases aligning to TRBD1. CDR3 length equals 14 residues. Trimming removed 4 bases from V and 2 bases from J; junction bases left unmatched: 1. Germline CDR1 is SNHLY and CDR2 is FYNNEI.

A word on this clone: A junction end diverges from the germline sequence, so it may reflect a read error. This chain uses TRBV3-1 (or the pseudogene TRBV3-2) with TRBJ1-1; D is undetermined. Germline lookup yields CDR1 LGHDT and CDR2 YNNKEL (reference sequence). The CDR3 has 13 amino acids. The CDR3 region has the DNA TGTGCCAGCAGCCCAACCCCAAACGGTCCGCTTTCGTTT. It yields the protein CASSPTPNGPLSF.

V and J are TRBV5-6 and TRBJ1-2; 7 nucleotides agree with TRBD1. The length of the CDR3 is 13 residues. V lost 2 bases, J lost 8 bases, and 6 bases stayed unmatched. Germline CDR1 is SGHDT and CDR2 is YYEEEE. The CDR3 loop reads CASSFDRAGGYTF. The CDR3 DNA is TGTGCCAGCAGCTTCGACAGGGCGGGGGGCTACACCTTC. Filled out from reference TRBV5-6 and TRBJ1-2, the complete variable domain reads DAGVTQSPTHLIKTRGQQVTLRCSPKSGHDTVSWYQQALGQGPQFIFQYYEEEERQRGNFPDRFSGHQFPNYSSELNVNALLLGDSALYLCASSFDRAGGYTFGSGTRLTVV.

This chain connects TRBV5-1 to TRBJ2-6; D might be TRBD1 (5 bases). Germline V gene sequence: CDR1 SGHRS, CDR2 YFSETQ. The CDR3 has 18 residues. The V and J ends lost 0 bases and 0 bases respectively, with 13 bases between them. The CDR3 region has the DNA TGCGCCAGCAGCTTGGCCGGTGGGGCAAACTCTGGGGCCAACGTCCTGACTTTC. Amino acid sequence: CASSLAGGANSGANVLTF. Full variable domain (outside the CDR3, taken from reference TRBV5-1 and TRBJ2-6): KAGVTQTPRYLIKTRGQQVTLSCSPISGHRSVSWYQQTPGQGLQFLFEYFSETQRNKGNFPGRFSGRQFSNSRSEMNVSTLELGDSALYLCASSLAGGANSGANVLTFGAGSRLTVL.

The gene calls are TRBV9 and TRBJ2-7; 7 bases agree with TRBD2. The V and J ends lost 4 bases and 2 bases, in that order; junction bases with no gene match: 9. Germline lookup yields CDR1 SGDLS and CDR2 YYNGEE. The CDR3 sequence is 15 residues long. The CDR3 here is CASSPQWGGAYEQYF. CDR3 coding DNA: TGTGCCAGCAGCCCCCAATGGGGGGGAGCCTACGAGCAGTACTTC.

This chain uses TRBV11-2 with TRBJ2-3; 8 bases align to TRBD2. The trim removed 3 bases at V and 1 base at J, leaving 9 bases unmatched. The CDR3 consists of 17 residues. CDR1 is SGHAT and CDR2 is FQNNGV in the germline V gene. CDR3 residues: CASSLVLTGGRTDTQYF. The CDR3 region has the DNA TGTGCCAGCAGCTTGGTTCTTACGGGGGGGCGCACAGATACGCAGTATTTT.

The gene calls are TRBV6-4 and TRBJ1-5; D gene ambiguous. The CDR3 consists of 17 residues. Trimming cost V 7 bases and J 0 bases, with 19 bases left between them. The germline CDR1 and CDR2 sequences are MRHNA and SNTAGT. The CDR3 DNA reads TGTGCCAGCAAGGGCAGACTAGAGCCAGATAGCAATCAGCCCCAGCATTTT. It encodes CASKGRLEPDSNQPQHF.

V and J are TRBV7-2 and TRBJ2-1, with TRBD2 matching 10 bases. The CDR3 contains 16 residues. Germline V lookup: CDR1 SGHTA, CDR2 FQGNSA. The J segment lost 7 bases and the V segment lost 1 base, leaving 7 bases of the junction unmatched. This chain's CDR3 is CASSLGPAGGWNEQFF. CDR3 coding DNA: TGTGCCAGCAGCTTAGGTCCAGCGGGGGGGTGGAATGAGCAGTTCTTC.

CDR3 sequence (DNA): TGCAGCGCCGGGACAGGAGAGTACACTGAAGCTTTCTTT. Residues: CSAGTGEYTEAFF. This sequence joins TRBV29-1 and TRBJ1-1; 8 nucleotides match TRBD1. Germline V gene lookup returns CDR1 SQVTM and CDR2 ANQGSEA. This CDR3 comprises 13 residues. Trimming cost V 7 bases and J 3 bases; bases outside gene matches: 7.

This chain uses TRBV3-1 (or the pseudogene TRBV3-2) with TRBJ1-5; tentatively, D is TRBD1 (5 bases). This CDR3 is 14 amino acids long. Germline-derived CDR1 and CDR2 are LGHDT and YNNKEL (reference sequence). V was cut by 4 bases and J by 7 bases, with 14 bases left in between. The CDR3 reads CASSPAGGNQPQHF. CDR3 sequence (DNA): TGTGCCAGCAGCCCAGCCGGGGGGAACCAGCCCCAGCATTTT.

The chain links TRBV9 to TRBJ2-3; no definite D call. Trimming stripped 0 bases from V and 1 base from J, with 9 bases between. The germline gives CDR1 SGDLS, CDR2 YYNGEE. The CDR3 length is 15 residues. The CDR3 nucleotides are TGTGCCAGCAGCGTAGTCTCGAGCGGCACAGATACGCAGTATTTT. It codes for CASSVVSSGTDTQYF.

The rearrangement links TRBV11-3 to TRBJ1-4; D gene unclear. The CDR3 sequence is 13 residues long. V was trimmed by 8 bases and J by 4 bases, leaving 11 bases between them. The V gene's germline CDR1 is SGHNT and CDR2 YENEEA. The CDR3 region has the DNA TGTGCCAGCCCACTTTACGGTAATGAAAAACTGTTTTTT. Translation: CASPLYGNEKLFF.

This chain links TRBV6-8 with TRBJ2-5; 7 bases align to TRBD2. Germline V gene lookup returns CDR1 MNHGY and CDR2 SAAAGT. This CDR3 spans 17 amino acids. Trimming took 0 bases from V and 2 from J; bases not matched to a gene: 9. The CDR3 bases are TGTGCCAGCAGTTACTCGAGTTACGGGGGGAAACAAGAGACCCAGTACTTC. Translation: CASSYSSYGGKQETQYF.

CDR3 residues: CASSFGQGANEQFF. In DNA form, the CDR3 reads TGCGCCAGCAGCTTTGGACAGGGGGCTAATGAGCAGTTCTTC. V gene TRBV5-1 combines with J gene TRBJ2-1, with 11 positions matching TRBD1. The length of the CDR3 is 14 residues. CDR1 is SGHRS and CDR2 is YFSETQ in the germline V gene. V shed 2 bases and J 7 bases; nucleotides not matched to a gene: 2.

The rearrangement joins TRBV18 to TRBJ2-5; a possible D gene is TRBD1 (5 bases). CDR1 is KGHSH and CDR2 is LQKENI in the germline V gene. With 3 bases removed from V and 5 bases from J, the gap between germline ends came to 13 bases. CDR3 length: 14 residues. The CDR3, as DNA: TGTGCCAGCTCACCTCAGGGTCAGTACGAGACCCAGTACTTC. It is translated as CASSPQGQYETQYF.

The CDR3 coding sequence is TGTGCCAGCTCCCGAGGCGGTATGACAGGAGATACGCAGTATTTT. Encoded protein: CASSRGGMTGDTQYF. The rearrangement joins TRBV11-2 to TRBJ2-3, with D tentatively TRBD1 (6 bases). This CDR3 contains 15 residues. Germline CDR1 and CDR2: SGHAT and FQNNGV. V was clipped by 8 bases and J by 5 bases, with 20 bases between them. The variable domain in full, completed from reference TRBV11-2 and TRBJ2-3, reads EAGVAQSPRYKIIEKRQSVAFWCNPISGHATLYWYQQILGQGPKLLIQFQNNGVVDDSQLPKDRFSAERLKGVDSTLKIQPAKLEDSAVYLCASSRGGMTGDTQYFGPGTRLTVL.

V is TRBV18 and J is TRBJ1-6; TRBD1 is a possible D gene (6 bases). V dropped 3 bases and J dropped 7 bases, with 13 bases sitting between them. CDR3 length: 15 amino acids. Germline CDR1 KGHSH, CDR2 LQKENI. CDR3 DNA sequence: TGTGCCAGCTCACCCTCGACAGGCTCGAATTCACCCCTCCACTTT. As protein: CASSPSTGSNSPLHF.

The chain joins TRBV3-1 (or the pseudogene TRBV3-2) to TRBJ2-7; 9 bases match TRBD1. V gave up 4 bases and J gave up 2 bases; unmatched junction bases: 3. From germline, CDR1 is LGHDT and CDR2 YNNKEL (reference sequence). This CDR3 spans 14 amino acids. This CDR3 reads CASSRQGGTYEQYF. The DNA for the CDR3 is TGTGCCAGCAGCCGACAGGGGGGGACCTACGAGCAGTACTTC.

V usage is TRBV15 and J usage is TRBJ1-1; tentative D call: TRBD1 (5 bases). V was shortened by 8 bases and J by 0 bases, with 10 bases between the two germline ends. The CDR3 is 13 residues long. CDR1 and CDR2 (germline): LNHNV, YYDKDF (reference sequence). CDR3 residues: CATGLGVNTEAFF. The CDR3, as DNA: TGTGCCACCGGATTAGGGGTGAACACTGAAGCTTTCTTT.

Only one count was recorded for this clone. The CDR3 region is CASSLGGRGTGELFF. The CDR3 DNA sequence: TGCGCCAGCAGCTTGGGGGGCAGGGGCACCGGGGAGCTGTTTTTT. The V call is TRBV5-1, the J call TRBJ2-2, with D perhaps matching TRBD1 (6 bases). CDR1 is SGHRS, CDR2 YFSETQ, per germline. Between the trimmed V and J ends, which lost 0 bases and 4 bases, there was a span of 10 bases. The CDR3 loop spans 15 amino acids.

The J gene is TRBJ2-7, the V gene TRBV20-1; 8 bases match TRBD1. Germline V gene lookup returns CDR1 DFQATT and CDR2 SNEGSKA (reference sequence). CDR3 length equals 20 residues. J gave up 4 bases and V 3 bases, and 26 bases lay outside the gene matches. CDR3 DNA sequence: TGCAGTGCTAGTAAGTTGCGTGGCAGGGGGCCTTTCTCCGAATATTACGAGCAGTACTTC. Residues: CSASKLRGRGPFSEYYEQYF.

The chain recombines TRBV2 with TRBJ1-1; tentative D call: TRBD1 (5 bases). This CDR3 has 14 amino acids. Germline CDR1 is SNHLY and CDR2 is FYNNEI. Trimming pared 6 bases from V and 0 bases from J, leaving 11 bases between. As DNA, the CDR3 is TGTGCCAGCAGCCAGGGTTCTATGAACACTGAAGCTTTCTTT. Its protein product is CASSQGSMNTEAFF.

The chain is built from TRBV11-2 and TRBJ2-7; D might be TRBD1 (5 bases). The ends were cut back, 5 bases at V and 5 bases at J, with 16 bases in the middle. Germline V gives CDR1 SGHAT, CDR2 FQNNGV. The CDR3 has 14 amino acids. The DNA of the CDR3 is TGTGCCAGCAGCCCACGTAGGGGTCTACACGAGCAGTACTTC. Translation: CASSPRRGLHEQYF.

The V call is TRBV24-1, the J call TRBJ1-6; D might be TRBD1 (5 bases). The CDR3 runs 13 residues. The germline V gene has CDR1 KGHDR and CDR2 SFDVKD. Trimming cost V 12 bases and J 7 bases, with 15 bases left between them. The CDR3 sequence is CAVGGTSNSPLHF. The CDR3 nucleotides are TGTGCCGTCGGGGGGACGTCGAATTCACCCCTCCACTTT.

The chain links TRBV29-1 to TRBJ1-1; 7 positions match TRBD1. Germline V lookup: CDR1 SQVTM, CDR2 ANQGSEA. Trimming cost V 4 bases and J 10 bases; bases outside gene matches: 3. CDR3 size: 10 residues. CDR3 nucleotide sequence: TGCAGCGTTGCAGGGACAGTAGCTTTCTTT. Its protein is CSVAGTVAFF.

This chain connects TRBV4-1 to TRBJ2-1; D is perhaps TRBD1 (5 bases). Per the germline V gene, CDR1 is MGHRA and CDR2 is YSYEKL. V gave up 4 bases and J gave up 8 bases, with 15 bases separating them. The CDR3 runs 14 residues. In DNA form, the CDR3 reads TGCGCCAGCAGCCGACAGCCGAATGGGGATGAGCAGTTCTTC. Residues: CASSRQPNGDEQFF.